Listed below are T cell receptor beta chains from one sample, sequenced in a study of cytomegalovirus exposure and HLA in healthy donors. Sequencing was performed with immunoSEQ multiplex PCR; in TCRdb, only in-frame clones are kept and a portion is missing. The sample yields around 95,000 clones, roughly 80% seen once. The sequenced sample consisted of PBMCs. All receptors come from a man aged 25-45 years in good health and CMV-seropositive. Both conserved end residues are part of each CDR3. D genes are given only for firm matches. For some rows the clone size is stated as once, few or many, or as a class when expanded; others skip it.

>.|TRBJ2-1|TRBV2|TRBD1
TGTGCCAGCTACTTCATTGGGAGCGGACAGCGGACAGGGAATGAGCAGTTCTTC
CASYFIGSGQRTGNEQFF
>.|TRBJ1-1|TRBV7-9|.
TGTTCCAGCACCCGATTGGGCAGCCCCACTGAAGCTTTCTTT
CSSTRLGSPTEAFF
>few|TRBJ1-2|TRBV5-6|.
TGTGCCAGCAGTTCGAGGGGGAACTATGGCTACACCTTC
CASSSRGNYGYTF
>.|TRBJ1-4|TRBV4-1|.
TGCGCCAGCAGCCAAGTGGGGGGGGATGAAAAACTGTTTTTT
CASSQVGGDEKLFF
>.|TRBJ1-1|TRBV9|TRBD1
TGTGCCAGCAGCATAGGGGGCGCGGACACTGAAGCTTTCTTT
CASSIGGADTEAFF
>once|TRBJ1-4|TRBV11-2|TRBD1
TGTGCCAGCAGCTTAGGGGACAGGGACATTGAAAAACTGTTTTTT
CASSLGDRDIEKLFF
>.|TRBJ2-3|TRBV15|TRBD2
TGTGCCACCAGCAGGAGCCTAGCGGGGGGAGGCACAGATACGCAGTATTTT
CATSRSLAGGGTDTQYF
>few|TRBJ2-2|TRBV7-9|.
TGTGCCAGCAGCTTGAGAGACGTCGGGGGCGGGGAGCTGTTTTTT
CASSLRDVGGGELFF
>.|TRBJ2-6|TRBV28|.
TGTGCCAGCAGTTGGTACGGGAGCTCTGGGGCCAACGTCCTGACTTTC
CASSWYGSSGANVLTF
>once|TRBJ1-5|TRBV7-9|.
TGTTCCAGCAGCCCCTCGGGGGGGGCGGTTCAGCCCCAGCATTTT
CSSSPSGGAVQPQHF
>.|TRBJ1-1|TRBV6-5|.
TGTGCCAGCAGTTATATCAGGGAGGTACCTGAAGCTTTCTTT
CASSYIREVPEAFF
>.|TRBJ1-2|TRBV18|TRBD1
TGTGCCAGCTCACCGGGACAGGGAGACTTCGGTGGCTACACCTTC
CASSPGQGDFGGYTF
>.|TRBJ1-5|TRBV6-5|TRBD1
TGTGCCAGCAGTTCCCCGGACAGGAGCAATCAGCCCCAGCATTTT
CASSSPDRSNQPQHF
>.|TRBJ1-4|TRBV5-4|.
TGTGCCAGCAGCCTCACGACCGGGACATTCGGCGAAAAACTGTTTTTT
CASSLTTGTFGEKLFF
>.|TRBJ2-1|TRBV6-5|TRBD2
TGTGCCAGCAGTCGGGGGGGCCTATCCTACAATGAGCAGTTCTTC
CASSRGGLSYNEQFF
>.|TRBJ1-2|TRBV2|TRBD1
TGTGCCAGCAGTGACCAGGGGGATCTCGGGTATGGCTACACCTTC
CASSDQGDLGYGYTF
>.|TRBJ2-1|TRBV7-8|.
TGTGCCAGCAGCAAGACCCGGACAGCCCATGAGCAGTTCTTC
CASSKTRTAHEQFF
>.|TRBJ2-5|TRBV18|.
TGTGCCAGCTCACCACGGGCAGGGGGGGAGACCCAGTACTTC
CASSPRAGGETQYF
>few|TRBJ2-6|TRBV4-1|.
TGCGCCAGCAGCCAAGCCCCGCAGGGCTCTGGGGCCAACGTCCTGACTTTC
CASSQAPQGSGANVLTF
>.|TRBJ2-7|TRBV6-5|.
TGTGCCAGCAGTTACTCCTCAGAAGCCTACGAGCAGTACTTC
CASSYSSEAYEQYF
>.|TRBJ1-1|TRBV7-2|.
TGTGCCAGCAGCTTAGCTTTAGAGGGGGTGGAAGCTTTCTTT
CASSLALEGVEAFF
>.|TRBJ2-7|TRBV4-1|.
TGCGCCAGCAGCCAAGAGGCCGCGCTGGGCCCGTACGAGCAGTACTTC
CASSQEAALGPYEQYF
>once|TRBJ2-1|TRBV30|TRBD2
TGTGCCTGGAGTCCGGGACTAGGCTCCTACAATGGGCAGTTCTTC
CAWSPGLGSYNGQFF
>.|TRBJ2-1|TRBV15|TRBD1
TGTGCCACCAGCGATCGGGACACAGGGGTCTACAATGAGCAGTTCTTC
CATSDRDTGVYNEQFF
>few|TRBJ1-6|TRBV5-6|.
TGTGCCAGCAGCTTATCGGGACAAGCGTTTTCACCCCTCCACTTT
CASSLSGQAFSPLHF
>.|TRBJ2-2|TRBV19|TRBD1
TGTGCCAGTAGTACGGGACAGATCACCGGGGAGCTGTTTTTT
CASSTGQITGELFF